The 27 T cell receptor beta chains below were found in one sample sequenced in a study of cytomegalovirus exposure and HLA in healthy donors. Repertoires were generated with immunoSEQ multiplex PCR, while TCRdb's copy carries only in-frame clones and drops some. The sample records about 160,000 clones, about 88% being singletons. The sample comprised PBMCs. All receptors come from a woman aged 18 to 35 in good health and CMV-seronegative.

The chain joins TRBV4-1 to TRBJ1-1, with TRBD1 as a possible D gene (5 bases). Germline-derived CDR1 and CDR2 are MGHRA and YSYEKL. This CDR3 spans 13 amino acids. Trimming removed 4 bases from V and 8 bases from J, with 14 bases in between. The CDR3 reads CASSPPPGGEAFF. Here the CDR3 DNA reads TGCGCCAGCAGCCCACCGCCGGGGGGAGAAGCTTTCTTT.

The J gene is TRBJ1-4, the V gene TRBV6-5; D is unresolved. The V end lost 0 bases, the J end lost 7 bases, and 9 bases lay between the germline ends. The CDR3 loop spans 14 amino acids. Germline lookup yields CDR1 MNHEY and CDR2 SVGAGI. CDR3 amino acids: CASSYSSWSEKLFF. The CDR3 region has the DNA TGTGCCAGCAGTTACTCGTCCTGGAGTGAAAAACTGTTTTTT.

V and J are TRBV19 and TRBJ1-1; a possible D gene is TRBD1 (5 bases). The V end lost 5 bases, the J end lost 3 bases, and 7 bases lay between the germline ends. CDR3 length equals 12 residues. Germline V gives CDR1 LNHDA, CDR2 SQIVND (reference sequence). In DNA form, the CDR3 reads TGTGCCAGTAGTCAGGGCGACACTGAAGCTTTCTTT. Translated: CASSQGDTEAFF.

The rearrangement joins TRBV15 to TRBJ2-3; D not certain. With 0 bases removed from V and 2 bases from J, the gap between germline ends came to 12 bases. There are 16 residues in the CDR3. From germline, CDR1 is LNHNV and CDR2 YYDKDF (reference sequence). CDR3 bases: TGTGCCACCAGCAGAGATCAGTTTGGAGCCACAGATACGCAGTATTTT. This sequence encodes CATSRDQFGATDTQYF.

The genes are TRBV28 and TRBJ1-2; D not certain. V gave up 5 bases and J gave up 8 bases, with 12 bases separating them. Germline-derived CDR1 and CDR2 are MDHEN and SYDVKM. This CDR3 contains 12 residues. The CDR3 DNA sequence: TGTGCCAGCAGTGCACAGTCTCGCGGCTACACCTTC. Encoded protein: CASSAQSRGYTF.

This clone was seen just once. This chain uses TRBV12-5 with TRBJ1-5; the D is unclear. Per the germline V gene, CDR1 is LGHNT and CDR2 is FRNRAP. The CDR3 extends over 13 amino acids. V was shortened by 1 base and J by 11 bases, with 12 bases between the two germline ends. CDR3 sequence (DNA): TGTGCTAGTGGTTTGGACTTACGGTATTCCCAGCATTTT. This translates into CASGLDLRYSQHF.

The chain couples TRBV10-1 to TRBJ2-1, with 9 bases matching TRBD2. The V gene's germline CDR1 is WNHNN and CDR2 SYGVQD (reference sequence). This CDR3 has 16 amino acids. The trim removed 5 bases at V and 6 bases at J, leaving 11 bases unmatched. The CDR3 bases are TGCGCCAGCAGTCCCGCCGGCCTAGCGGGATCCAATGAGCAGTTCTTC. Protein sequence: CASSPAGLAGSNEQFF.

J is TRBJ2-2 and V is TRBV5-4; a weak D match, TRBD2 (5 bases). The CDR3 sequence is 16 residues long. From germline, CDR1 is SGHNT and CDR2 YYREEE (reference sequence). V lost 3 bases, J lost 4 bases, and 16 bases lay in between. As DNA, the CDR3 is TGTGCCAGCAGCTACCCCCGGACTGCGTCCACCGGGGAGCTGTTTTTT. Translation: CASSYPRTASTGELFF.

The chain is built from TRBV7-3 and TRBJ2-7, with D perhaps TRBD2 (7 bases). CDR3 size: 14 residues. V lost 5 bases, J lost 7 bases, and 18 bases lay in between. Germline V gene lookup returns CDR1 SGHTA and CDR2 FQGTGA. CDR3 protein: CASSPRGGTEEQYF. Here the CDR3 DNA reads TGTGCCAGCAGCCCAAGGGGGGGGACGGAAGAGCAGTACTTC.

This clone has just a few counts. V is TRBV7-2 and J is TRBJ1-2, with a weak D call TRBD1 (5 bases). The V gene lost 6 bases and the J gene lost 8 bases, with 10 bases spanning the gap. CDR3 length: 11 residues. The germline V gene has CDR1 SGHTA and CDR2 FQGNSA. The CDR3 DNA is TGTGCCAGCAGTTCAGGGTACGGCTACACCTTC. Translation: CASSSGYGYTF.

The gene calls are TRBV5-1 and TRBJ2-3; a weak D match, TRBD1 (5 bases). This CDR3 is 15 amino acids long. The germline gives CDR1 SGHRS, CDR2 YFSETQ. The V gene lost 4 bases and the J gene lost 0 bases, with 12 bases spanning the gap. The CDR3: CASSRDSSSTDTQYF. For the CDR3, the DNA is TGCGCCAGCAGCCGTGACAGCTCTAGCACAGATACGCAGTATTTT.

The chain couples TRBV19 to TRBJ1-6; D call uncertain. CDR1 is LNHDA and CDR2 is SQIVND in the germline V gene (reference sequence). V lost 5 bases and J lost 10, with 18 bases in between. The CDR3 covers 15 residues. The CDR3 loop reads CASSPEPYSGSPLHF. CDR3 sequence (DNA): TGTGCCAGTAGTCCGGAGCCCTACTCCGGATCACCCCTCCACTTT.

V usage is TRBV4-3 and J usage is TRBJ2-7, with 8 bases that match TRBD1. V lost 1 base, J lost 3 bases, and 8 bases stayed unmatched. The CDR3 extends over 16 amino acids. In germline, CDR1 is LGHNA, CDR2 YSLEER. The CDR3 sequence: CASSQGANRGDYEQYF. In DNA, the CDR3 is TGCGCCAGCAGCCAAGGGGCGAACAGGGGGGACTACGAGCAGTACTTC.

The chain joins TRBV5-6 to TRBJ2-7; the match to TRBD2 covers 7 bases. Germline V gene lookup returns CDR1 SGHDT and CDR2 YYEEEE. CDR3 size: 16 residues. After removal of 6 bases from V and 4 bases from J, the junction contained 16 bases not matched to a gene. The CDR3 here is CASILRRAGVKYEQYF. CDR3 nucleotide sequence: TGTGCCAGCATCCTCCGGCGGGCGGGAGTGAAGTACGAGCAGTACTTC.

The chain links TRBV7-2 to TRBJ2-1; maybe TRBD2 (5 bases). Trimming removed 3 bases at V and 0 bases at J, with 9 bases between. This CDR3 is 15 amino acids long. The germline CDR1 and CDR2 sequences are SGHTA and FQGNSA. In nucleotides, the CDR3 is TGTGCCAGCAGCTTTCGAGGGAACTCCTACAATGAGCAGTTCTTC. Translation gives CASSFRGNSYNEQFF.

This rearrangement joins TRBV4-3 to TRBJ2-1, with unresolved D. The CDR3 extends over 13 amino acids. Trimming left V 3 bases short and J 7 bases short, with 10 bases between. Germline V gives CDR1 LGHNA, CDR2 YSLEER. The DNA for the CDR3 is TGCGCCAGCAGCCAGGAACTAAGTAATGAGCAGTTCTTC. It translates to CASSQELSNEQFF.

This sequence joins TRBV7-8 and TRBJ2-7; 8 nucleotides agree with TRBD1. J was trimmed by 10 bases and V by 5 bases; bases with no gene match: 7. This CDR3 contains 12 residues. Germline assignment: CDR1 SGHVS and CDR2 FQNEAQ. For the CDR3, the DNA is TGTGCCAGCAGCCGCGACAGGGGCGACCAGTACTTC. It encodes CASSRDRGDQYF.

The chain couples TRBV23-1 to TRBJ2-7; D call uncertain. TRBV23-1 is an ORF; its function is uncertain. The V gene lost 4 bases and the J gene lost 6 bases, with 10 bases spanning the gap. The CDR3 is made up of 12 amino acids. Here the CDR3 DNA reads TGCGCCAGCAGTCCCGTTTGTATCGAGCAGTACTTC. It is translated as CASSPVCIEQYF.

The CDR3 protein is CASSRQRTSYGYTF. CDR3 DNA sequence: TGTGCCAGTAGCCGGCAACGGACTAGCTATGGCTACACCTTC. This sequence joins TRBV19 and TRBJ1-2, with D unclear. Germline values: CDR1 LNHDA, CDR2 SQIVND (reference sequence). This CDR3 spans 14 amino acids. Trimming removed 6 bases from V and 4 bases from J, with 15 bases in between.

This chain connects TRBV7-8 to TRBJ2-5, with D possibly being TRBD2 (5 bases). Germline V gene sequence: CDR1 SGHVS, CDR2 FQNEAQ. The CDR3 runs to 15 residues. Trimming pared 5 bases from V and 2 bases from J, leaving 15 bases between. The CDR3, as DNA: TGTGCCAGCAGCCCGTCCCTAGCTACGCAAGAGACCCAGTACTTC. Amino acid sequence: CASSPSLATQETQYF. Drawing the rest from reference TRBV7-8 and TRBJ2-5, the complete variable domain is GAGVSQSPRYKVAKRGQDVALRCDPISGHVSLFWYQQALGQGPEFLTYFQNEAQLDKSGLPSDRFFAERPEGSVSTLKIQRTQQEDSAVYLCASSPSLATQETQYFGPGTRLLVL.

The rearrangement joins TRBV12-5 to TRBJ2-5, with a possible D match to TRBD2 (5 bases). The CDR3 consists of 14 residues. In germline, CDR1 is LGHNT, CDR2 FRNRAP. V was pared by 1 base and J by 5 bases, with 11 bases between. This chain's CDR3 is CASGLGERGETQYF. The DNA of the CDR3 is TGTGCTAGTGGTTTGGGGGAGCGTGGGGAGACCCAGTACTTC. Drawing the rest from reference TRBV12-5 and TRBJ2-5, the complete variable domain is DARVTQTPRHKVTEMGQEVTMRCQPILGHNTVFWYRQTMMQGLELLAYFRNRAPLDDSGMPKDRFSAEMPDATLATLKIQPSEPRDSAVYFCASGLGERGETQYFGPGTRLLVL.

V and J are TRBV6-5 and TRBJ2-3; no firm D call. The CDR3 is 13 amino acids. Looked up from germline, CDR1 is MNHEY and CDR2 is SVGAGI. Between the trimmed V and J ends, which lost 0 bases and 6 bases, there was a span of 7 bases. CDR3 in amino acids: CASSYSTGDTQYF. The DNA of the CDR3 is TGTGCCAGCAGTTACTCGACTGGGGATACGCAGTATTTT.

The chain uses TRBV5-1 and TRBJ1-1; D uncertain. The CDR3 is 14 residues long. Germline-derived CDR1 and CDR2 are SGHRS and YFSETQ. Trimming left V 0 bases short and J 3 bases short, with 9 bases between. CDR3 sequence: CASSLGTTYTEAFF. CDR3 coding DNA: TGCGCCAGCAGCTTGGGCACCACATACACTGAAGCTTTCTTT.

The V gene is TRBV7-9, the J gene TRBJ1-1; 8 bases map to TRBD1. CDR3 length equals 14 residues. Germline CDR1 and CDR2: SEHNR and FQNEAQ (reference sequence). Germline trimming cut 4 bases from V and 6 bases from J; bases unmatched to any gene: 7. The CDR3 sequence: CASSWTGIRPEAFF. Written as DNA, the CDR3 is TGTGCCAGCAGCTGGACAGGGATAAGGCCTGAAGCTTTCTTT.

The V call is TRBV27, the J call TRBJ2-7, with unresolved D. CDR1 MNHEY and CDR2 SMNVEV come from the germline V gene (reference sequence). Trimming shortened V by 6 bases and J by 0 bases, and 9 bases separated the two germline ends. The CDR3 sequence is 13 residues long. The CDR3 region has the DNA TGTGCCAGCAGCCGAGGTCCCTCCTACGAGCAGTACTTC. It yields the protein CASSRGPSYEQYF.

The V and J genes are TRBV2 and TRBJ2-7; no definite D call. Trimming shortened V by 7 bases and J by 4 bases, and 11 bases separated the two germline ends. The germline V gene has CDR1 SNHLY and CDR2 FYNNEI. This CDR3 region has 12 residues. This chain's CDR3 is CASTQNSYEQYF. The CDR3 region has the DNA TGTGCCAGCACACAGAATTCGTACGAGCAGTACTTC.

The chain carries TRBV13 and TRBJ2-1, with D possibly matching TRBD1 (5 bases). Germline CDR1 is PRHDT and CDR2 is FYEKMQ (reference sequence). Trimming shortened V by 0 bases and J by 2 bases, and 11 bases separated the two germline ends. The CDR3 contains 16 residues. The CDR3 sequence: CASSLGTGEAYNEQFF. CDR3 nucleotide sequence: TGTGCCAGCAGCTTAGGTACAGGTGAAGCCTACAATGAGCAGTTCTTC.